This TCR beta chain was retrieved from a study of shared clonotypes between healthy human individuals. Across the whole study: Each donor contributed plates that comprised three CD4 naive, three CD4 memory, two CD8 naive and one CD8 memory.

CD4+ cells underwent separation, giving CD45RA+ naive and CD45RA-negative memory subsets. Overall study results and limits: Larger richness was generally estimated for naive than memory subsets.

V was cut by 7 bases and J by 1 base, with 11 bases left in between. The CDR3 totals 14 residues. The germline V gene has CDR1 SGHRS and CDR2 YFSETQ. The sample holds a few counts of this clone. The antigen remains undetermined. Clones were read by immunoSEQ multiplex PCR, and TCRdb kept only the in-frame ones, dropping some. Of fewer than 1.4 million clones listed, around 78% are singletons. The chain carries TRBV5-1 and TRBJ2-2; possible D gene TRBD1, 6 bases. Sequencing input: memory CD4+ T cells from PBMCs. Subset indicated: CD45RA-negative fraction. The origin of this receptor is a man aged 18 to 30 in good health. Some clones in this sample may be carry-over from other donors' samples. The CDR3 DNA sequence: TGCGCCAGCGGCCCGGGACAGAACACCGGGGAGCTGTTTTTT. Translation: CASGPGQNTGELFF.